These T cell receptor beta chains were read from a single sample in a study of vaccination effects on CD4 cells after COVID-19. TCRdb keeps only in-frame clones here, not all; method: immunoSEQ multiplex PCR. In the table there are roughly 33,000 clones, 73% of which are singletons. No antigens are known for them. The sequences come from CD4+ T cells from PBMCs cultured with HCoV-OC43 spike peptides, collected before COVID-19 vaccination. The receptors originated from a human donor who received a COVID-19 vaccine. Both conserved end residues are part of each CDR3. D genes are given only for firm matches. Clone size is shown for a subset of rows, as once, few, many or a class of expanded clone.

cdr3_aa	cdr3_nt	clone_size	j_call	v_call	d_call
CASSQEPGNSPLHF	TGCGCCAGCAGCCAAGAGCCAGGGAATTCACCCCTCCACTTT	.	TRBJ1-6	TRBV4-3	.
CASSASPGQGTGPYGYTF	TGTGCCAGTAGTGCCAGCCCGGGACAGGGGACCGGCCCATATGGCTACACCTTC	.	TRBJ1-2	TRBV19	TRBD1
CASSPFRVGRASNEQFF	TGTGCCAGCAGCCCTTTTCGGGTCGGGAGGGCCTCAAATGAGCAGTTCTTC	.	TRBJ2-1	TRBV28	TRBD2
CASTIQPQGYTF	TGTGCCAGCACGATACAGCCACAGGGCTACACCTTC	few	TRBJ1-2	TRBV2	.
CASSPGGQETQYF	TGTGCCAGCAGTCCGGGGGGACAAGAGACCCAGTACTTC	.	TRBJ2-5	TRBV6-5	TRBD2
CASSFRAPKRGNQPQHF	TGTGCCAGTAGTTTCCGGGCCCCTAAAAGGGGCAATCAGCCCCAGCATTTT	.	TRBJ1-5	TRBV19	.
CASSQRGGGLSRTEAFF	TGTGCCAGCAGCCAAAGGGGCGGGGGCTTGTCGAGGACTGAAGCTTTCTTT	.	TRBJ1-1	TRBV7-3	.
CASSISSGTGGYTF	TGTGCCAGTAGTATCTCTTCCGGGACGGGTGGCTACACCTTC	.	TRBJ1-2	TRBV19	.
CASSSSGGLYGYTF	TGTGCCAGCAGCTCCAGTGGGGGGCTCTATGGCTACACCTTC	once	TRBJ1-2	TRBV7-2	.
CASSLDRPPLHF	TGCGCCAGCAGCTTGGACAGGCCACCCCTCCACTTT	.	TRBJ1-6	TRBV5-1	.
CASTSAQVNTEAFF	TGTGCCAGCACCTCAGCCCAGGTGAACACTGAAGCTTTCTTT	.	TRBJ1-1	TRBV3-1/TRBV3-2	.
CAWSSQLLEQFF	TGTGCCTGGAGTTCCCAGTTACTTGAGCAGTTCTTC	.	TRBJ2-1	TRBV30	.
CATSRDLRVGTEAFF	TGTGCCACCAGCAGAGATCTCCGAGTCGGCACTGAAGCTTTCTTT	few	TRBJ1-1	TRBV15	.
CAISDSRSSYEQYF	TGTGCCATCAGTGACTCCAGGAGCTCCTACGAGCAGTACTTC	.	TRBJ2-7	TRBV10-3	.
CASSRWGNTDTQYF	TGTGCCAGCTCCAGGTGGGGGAACACAGATACGCAGTATTTT	.	TRBJ2-3	TRBV18	.
CASSTWGDTQYF	TGTGCCAGCTCAACCTGGGGGGATACGCAGTATTTT	few	TRBJ2-3	TRBV18	.
CASSLGVQLAQETQYF	TGTGCCAGCAGCTTGGGGGTACAACTAGCCCAAGAGACCCAGTACTTC	.	TRBJ2-5	TRBV5-8	.
CASKGPTNTGELFF	TGTGCCAGCAAAGGACCGACGAACACCGGGGAGCTGTTTTTT	.	TRBJ2-2	TRBV6-5	.
CASSWGGAQDEQFF	TGCGCCAGCAGCTGGGGCGGGGCCCAGGATGAGCAGTTCTTC	.	TRBJ2-1	TRBV5-1	.
CASSLSGVVAEQYF	TGTGCCAGCAGCTTAAGTGGGGTTGTGGCCGAGCAGTACTTC	.	TRBJ2-7	TRBV5-6	.
CASSLAGDYGYTF	TGTGCCAGCAGCTTAGCCGGGGACTATGGCTACACCTTC	.	TRBJ1-2	TRBV7-8	.
CAWTGGAGLQAFF	TGTGCCTGGACAGGGGGCGCGGGCCTCCAGGCTTTCTTT	once	TRBJ1-1	TRBV30	TRBD1
CASSGGVGADTQYF	TGTGCCAGCAGCGGGGGGGTCGGGGCGGATACGCAGTATTTT	.	TRBJ2-3	TRBV9	.
CASSPDQTYQPQHF	TGTGCCAGCAGTCCGGACCAGACTTATCAGCCCCAGCATTTT	.	TRBJ1-5	TRBV2	.
CASSKGGVFYNEQFF	TGTGCCAGCAGCAAAGGCGGGGTTTTTTACAATGAGCAGTTCTTC	once	TRBJ2-1	TRBV21-1	.
CASSLDGTYQPQHF	TGTGCCAGCAGCTTAGACGGCACCTATCAGCCCCAGCATTTT	.	TRBJ1-5	TRBV7-9	.
CASSQDLGYQPQHF	TGCGCCAGCAGCCAAGATCTAGGGTATCAGCCCCAGCATTTT	.	TRBJ1-5	TRBV4-1	.
CASKGQVNSPLHF	TGTGCCAGCAAGGGACAGGTTAATTCACCCCTCCACTTT	.	TRBJ1-6	TRBV28	TRBD1
CASSHANTEAFF	TGTGCCAGCAGCCACGCAAACACTGAAGCTTTCTTT	few	TRBJ1-1	TRBV3-1/TRBV3-2	.
CASSDSPGADYNEQFF	TGTGCCAGCAGTGACTCTCCGGGAGCCGACTACAATGAGCAGTTCTTC	.	TRBJ2-1	TRBV6-4	.
CASSQDTGLAGGGQYF	TGTGCCAGCAGCCAAGATACGGGACTAGCGGGAGGCGGGCAGTACTTC	.	TRBJ2-7	TRBV3-1/TRBV3-2	TRBD2
CASSYGLGHEQYF	TGTGCCAGCAGTTACGGGTTGGGCCACGAGCAGTACTTC	.	TRBJ2-7	TRBV6-5	.
CASSLAPAGSTDTQYF	TGTGCCAGCAGCTTAGCGCCGGCAGGGAGCACAGATACGCAGTATTTT	.	TRBJ2-3	TRBV7-6	.
CASSLRRPLSGGPGYEQYF	TGTGCCAGCAGCTTAAGACGCCCCCTTAGCGGGGGGCCGGGTTACGAGCAGTACTTC	.	TRBJ2-7	TRBV7-2	TRBD2
CASSRPGTGPYTF	TGTGCCAGCAGCCGTCCCGGGACAGGGCCCTACACCTTC	.	TRBJ1-2	TRBV28	TRBD1
CASSLGPQRGYTGELFF	TGTGCCAGCAGTTTAGGTCCACAGCGGGGCTACACCGGGGAGCTGTTTTTT	.	TRBJ2-2	TRBV28	TRBD2
CASSPNREGGYTF	TGTGCCAGCTCACCGAACAGGGAAGGTGGCTACACCTTC	.	TRBJ1-2	TRBV18	.
CAIAGLSGNTIYF	TGTGCCATCGCGGGGTTATCTGGAAACACCATATATTTT	few	TRBJ1-3	TRBV10-3	.
CATTAGANTGELFF	TGTGCCACCACCGCGGGGGCGAACACCGGGGAGCTGTTTTTT	.	TRBJ2-2	TRBV15	TRBD2
CASLSGTLGNTEAFF	TGTGCCAGTCTATCCGGGACCCTCGGGAACACTGAAGCTTTCTTT	.	TRBJ1-1	TRBV2	.
CASSRLGGGSYNSPLHF	TGTGCCAGCAGCCGTCTCGGGGGAGGCTCCTATAATTCACCCCTCCACTTT	.	TRBJ1-6	TRBV14	.
CASSLAGAYYGYTF	TGTGCCAGCAGCTTGGCAGGAGCCTACTATGGCTACACCTTC	.	TRBJ1-2	TRBV5-4	.
CASNQRRTEAFF	TGTGCCAGTAATCAGCGTCGCACTGAAGCTTTCTTT	.	TRBJ1-1	TRBV19	.
CASSLGRKRNTIYF	TGTGCCAGCAGCTTGGGCAGAAAAAGAAACACCATATATTTT	once	TRBJ1-3	TRBV5-8	.
CASSLIEAGPGNQPQHF	TGTGCCAGCAGTTTAATAGAGGCAGGGCCAGGCAATCAGCCCCAGCATTTT	.	TRBJ1-5	TRBV28	.
CASSLRTGGFDTQYF	TGTGCCAGCAGTTTACGGACAGGGGGCTTTGATACGCAGTATTTT	.	TRBJ2-3	TRBV28	TRBD1
CASSNRRDNYGYTF	TGTGCCAGCAGCAACCGCCGGGATAACTATGGCTACACCTTC	.	TRBJ1-2	TRBV27	.
CASSVGQGVKQPQHF	TGTGCCAGCAGCGTAGGGCAGGGGGTAAAACAGCCCCAGCATTTT	.	TRBJ1-5	TRBV9	TRBD1
CASSWPGTSGAAYAF	TGTGCCAGCAGCTGGCCCGGGACTAGCGGGGCCGCCTATGCGTTT	.	TRBJ2-3	TRBV7-8	TRBD2
CASSLGDSANVLTF	TGTGCCAGCAGCCTAGGAGACAGTGCCAACGTCCTGACTTTC	.	TRBJ2-6	TRBV11-2	.
CASSLVGPNYGYTF	TGTGCCAGCAGCTTGGTAGGCCCGAACTATGGCTACACCTTC	.	TRBJ1-2	TRBV5-4	.
CASSGGMNTEAFF	TGTGCCAGCAGTGGGGGTATGAACACTGAAGCTTTCTTT	.	TRBJ1-1	TRBV27	.
CASSSGSARQYF	TGTGCCAGCAGCTCAGGCTCCGCACGGCAGTACTTC	once	TRBJ2-7	TRBV12-3/TRBV12-4	.
CASSLDGTSSTEAFF	TGCGCCAGCAGCTTGGACGGCACCTCGAGCACTGAAGCTTTCTTT	.	TRBJ1-1	TRBV5-1	.
CASSLGGRGDEQFF	TGCGCCAGCAGCTTAGGCGGGAGGGGAGATGAGCAGTTCTTC	few	TRBJ2-1	TRBV5-1	TRBD2
CASSPRTGEQFF	TGTGCCAGCTCACCACGAACCGGGGAGCAGTTCTTC	.	TRBJ2-1	TRBV18	.
CASSGTGKVYEQYF	TGTGCCAGCAGTGGGACAGGGAAGGTTTACGAGCAGTACTTC	.	TRBJ2-7	TRBV2	TRBD1
CAISGLAGRSYNEQFF	TGTGCCATCAGTGGGTTAGCGGGCCGCTCCTACAATGAGCAGTTCTTC	once	TRBJ2-1	TRBV10-3	TRBD2